These T cell receptor beta chains were read from a single sample in a study of beta chain features in type 1 diabetes. Here immunoSEQ multiplex PCR was the method, and the copy in TCRdb shows in-frame clones only, minus some. The data show about 350,000 clones, roughly a fifth seen once. Sequenced: naive CD4+ T cells from blood. These receptors were taken from a woman in her late teens or twenties in good health. Both conserved end residues are part of each CDR3. The D gene is left open where the match is weak. Clone size is stated in some rows and not others, as once, few, many or a class when expanded.

len,j_gene,abundance,d_gene,v_gene,CDR3nt,CDR3aa
14,TRBJ2-7,once,TRBD2,TRBV2,TGTGCCAGCAGTGGGACTAGAGGTGGCTACGAGCAGTACTTC,CASSGTRGGYEQYF
12,TRBJ1-5,.,.,TRBV2,TGTGCCAGCAGTGACCCAGGGCAGCCCCAGCATTTT,CASSDPGQPQHF
18,TRBJ2-2,few,TRBD2,TRBV4-3,TGCGCCAGCAGCCACCTTTCCGGGGGGAAGGTGAACACCGGGGAGCTGTTTTTT,CASSHLSGGKVNTGELFF
16,TRBJ2-7,once,TRBD2,TRBV4-2,TGTGCCAGCAGCCATCGGGGGGGACTAGTACCCTACGAGCAGTACTTC,CASSHRGGLVPYEQYF
12,TRBJ1-2,.,.,TRBV14,TGTGCCAGCAATCGAGGGAACTATGGCTACACCTTC,CASNRGNYGYTF
12,TRBJ2-7,once,.,TRBV11-2,TGTGCCAGCAGCTTAGATGGCCACGAGCAGTACTTC,CASSLDGHEQYF
14,TRBJ1-2,.,.,TRBV7-2,TGTGCCAGCAGCCCGACAGGTCTCGTCTATGGCTACACCTTC,CASSPTGLVYGYTF
13,TRBJ1-5,.,TRBD1,TRBV29-1,TGCAGCGTCCGGACAGGGAGGGATCAGCCCCAGCATTTT,CSVRTGRDQPQHF
16,TRBJ2-7,.,TRBD2,TRBV2,TGTGCCAGCATCCCCTCTCTAGCGGGGGGGCCGGGAGAGCAGTACTTC,CASIPSLAGGPGEQYF
15,TRBJ2-1,.,TRBD1,TRBV28,TGTGCCAGTGGGGTGGCAGGGGGCTCCTACAATGAGCAGTTCTTC,CASGVAGGSYNEQFF
13,TRBJ2-3,.,.,TRBV9,TGTGCCAGCAGCTTCAGGGGCGCAGATACGCAGTATTTT,CASSFRGADTQYF
13,TRBJ1-6,.,.,TRBV15,TGTGCCACCAGCAGAGTCAGGGATTCACCCCTCCACTTT,CATSRVRDSPLHF
13,TRBJ1-2,once,.,TRBV19,TGTGCCAGTAGCCAGCGGGGAACGCCTGGCTACACCTTC,CASSQRGTPGYTF
11,TRBJ1-1,few,.,TRBV11-2,TGTGCCAGCAGCTCCAGGTCTGAAGCTTTCTTT,CASSSRSEAFF
15,TRBJ2-2,few,TRBD2,TRBV2,TGTGCCAGCAGTGGGAGCCCAGCGGGGTCCGGGGAGCTGTTTTTT,CASSGSPAGSGELFF
13,TRBJ1-1,.,.,TRBV10-3,TGTGCCATCAGTGACAGGGGCCCTTCGGGAGCTTTCTTT,CAISDRGPSGAFF
14,TRBJ2-2,few,.,TRBV7-2,TGTGCCAGCAGCTTAATGGGAGTAGCCGGGGAGCTGTTTTTT,CASSLMGVAGELFF
14,TRBJ2-7,few,TRBD2,TRBV5-1,TGCGCCAGCAGCTTGGGCGCGGGAGTCAACGAGCAGTACTTC,CASSLGAGVNEQYF
15,TRBJ1-5,.,TRBD1,TRBV19,TGTGCCAGTAGTATTTGGACAGGGGGCGGGCGGCCCCAGCATTTT,CASSIWTGGGRPQHF
16,TRBJ1-1,.,.,TRBV11-3,TGTGCCAGCAGCCTCCTCTGGGGAGGTAGGAGCACTGAAGCTTTCTTT,CASSLLWGGRSTEAFF
13,TRBJ1-2,once,.,TRBV6-6,TGTGCCAGCAAAACTACAGGGAACTATGGCTACACCTTC,CASKTTGNYGYTF
14,TRBJ2-5,.,TRBD1,TRBV9,TGTGCCAGCAGCTCATCGACAGGGGGAGAGACCCAGTACTTC,CASSSSTGGETQYF
14,TRBJ2-2,.,.,TRBV11-3,TGTGCCAGCAGCTACAGGGTCGGGACCGGGGAGCTGTTTTTT,CASSYRVGTGELFF
14,TRBJ2-7,.,.,TRBV7-9,TGTGCCAGCAGCCTTGGCGGGACCTCCTACGAGCAGTACTTC,CASSLGGTSYEQYF
11,TRBJ1-1,.,.,TRBV30,TGTGCCTGGATAGGAGGCACTGAAGCTTTCTTT,CAWIGGTEAFF
14,TRBJ1-5,few,.,TRBV30,TGTGCCTGGAGTGTACAGAAGGGGCCCCTGCCCCAGCATTTT,CAWSVQKGPLPQHF
15,TRBJ2-1,.,TRBD2,TRBV19,TGTGCCAGTAGTATGTGGGGACTAAAATACAATGAGCAGTTCTTC,CASSMWGLKYNEQFF
15,TRBJ2-6,many,TRBD1,TRBV9,TGTGCCAGCAGCGGAGGGGGCGCTGGGGCCAACGTCCTGACTTTC,CASSGGGAGANVLTF
13,TRBJ2-2,.,.,TRBV18,TGTGCCAGCTCACCTGGACTAAACCAGGAGCTGTTTTTT,CASSPGLNQELFF
16,TRBJ2-7,.,TRBD2,TRBV7-9,TGTGCCAGCAGCTTAGAGCTAGCGGGAGTCACCTACGAGCAGTACTTC,CASSLELAGVTYEQYF
14,TRBJ2-5,.,.,TRBV19,TGTGCCAGTAGTACTTTGGACAGTAAAGAGACCCAGTACTTC,CASSTLDSKETQYF
13,TRBJ2-3,few,TRBD1,TRBV5-1,TGCGCCAGCTGGACAGGGGGGACAGATACGCAGTATTTT,CASWTGGTDTQYF
17,TRBJ2-6,few,TRBD1,TRBV6-1,TGTGCCAGCAGTGATGGGGACAGGGATCCTGGGGCCAACGTCCTGACTTTC,CASSDGDRDPGANVLTF
18,TRBJ2-1,few,TRBD2,TRBV9,TGTGCCAGCAGCTCAACCCCTCAGCGGGGGACACTCTACAATGAGCAGTTCTTC,CASSSTPQRGTLYNEQFF
13,TRBJ1-2,.,TRBD1,TRBV5-1,TGCGCCAGCAGCTTGCGGGGACAGAAGGGCTACACCTTC,CASSLRGQKGYTF
16,TRBJ2-7,few,TRBD2,TRBV7-2,TGTGCCAGCAGCTTAGCGCCTAGCGGGGGGCCCTACGAGCAGTACTTC,CASSLAPSGGPYEQYF
13,TRBJ1-1,few,.,TRBV15,TGTGCCACCAGCAGTCACTTGAACACTGAAGCTTTCTTT,CATSSHLNTEAFF
13,TRBJ2-7,.,.,TRBV5-4,TGTGCCAGCAGGAGAGGCGGATCCTACGAGCAGTACTTC,CASRRGGSYEQYF
14,TRBJ1-1,few,.,TRBV6-5,TGTGCCAGCAGGCGGGACGGTGGGAACACTGAAGCTTTCTTT,CASRRDGGNTEAFF
13,TRBJ2-7,.,TRBD2,TRBV5-4,TGTGCCACCGGACTAGCGACCGACTACGAGCAGTACTTC,CATGLATDYEQYF
14,TRBJ2-2,.,TRBD2,TRBV29-1,TGCAGCGTTGTCCCTAGCGGGATAGGCGGGGAGCTGTTTTTT,CSVVPSGIGGELFF
13,TRBJ1-1,few,TRBD1,TRBV29-1,TGCAGCGCGACTCGGACAGGGATGCCTGAAGCTTTCTTT,CSATRTGMPEAFF